The 13 T cell receptor beta chains below were found in one sample sequenced in a study of human thymus T cells (dated by TCRdb to 2018 to 2020). Library construction relied on the immunoSEQ multiplex PCR assay. The source is immuneACCESS, and TCRdb retained only in-frame sequences with V and J called. Part of the clones is not carried over; for the studies checked, unresolved V genes explain less than half of this, and the remainder is unexplained. This sample has some 120,000 clones in its table, and around 94% of those were observed once. The top ten clones comprise 0.024% of the sample. The thymus tissue came from surgical resects taken out during corrective cardiac surgery. Material: thymus tissue. The origin of the receptors is a boy under two years old with a congenital heart defect but otherwise immunologically healthy.

The sample holds one count of this clone. The V and J genes are TRBV2 and TRBJ1-6; D gene ambiguous. Germline V gene data show CDR1 as SNHLY and CDR2 as FYNNEI. There are 13 residues in the CDR3. The ends were cut back, 2 bases at V and 10 bases at J, with 9 bases in the middle. The CDR3 region is CASSEQTGSPLHF. Here the CDR3 DNA reads TGTGCCAGCAGTGAACAGACCGGCTCACCCCTCCACTTT. The variable domain in full, with the rest retrieved from reference TRBV2 and TRBJ1-6, is EPEVTQTPSHQVTQMGQEVILRCVPISNHLYFYWYRQILGQKVEFLVSFYNNEISEKSEIFDDQFSVERPDGSNFTLKIRSTKLEDSAMYFCASSEQTGSPLHFGNGTRLTVT.

The V and J genes are TRBV30 and TRBJ2-1, with D perhaps TRBD1 or TRBD2 (5 bases each). Trimming shortened V by 4 bases and J by 3 bases, and 13 bases separated the two germline ends. Germline V lookup: CDR1 GTSNPN, CDR2 SVGIG (reference sequence). CDR3 size: 14 residues. CDR3 nucleotides: TGTGCCTGGATTCCGGGGCTGGGCTACAATGAGCAGTTCTTC. Translating gives CAWIPGLGYNEQFF.

The chain employs TRBV14 and TRBJ2-3, with 9 bases lining up with TRBD1. V shed 1 base and J 4 bases; nucleotides not matched to a gene: 3. The CDR3 spans 15 residues. Germline CDR1 reads SGHDN; CDR2 reads FVKESK. The CDR3 nucleotides read TGTGCCAGCAGCCAAGCCAGGGACAGGGCAGATACGCAGTATTTT. Translating gives CASSQARDRADTQYF.

This clone occurred once. CDR3 amino acids: CASSPVDSYEQYF. CDR3 nucleotide sequence: TGTGCCAGCTCACCAGTGGATTCCTACGAGCAGTACTTC. The gene calls are TRBV18 and TRBJ2-7; the D is unclear. The CDR3 is 13 amino acids. Trimming shortened V by 2 bases and J by 1 base, and 6 bases separated the two germline ends. The V gene's germline CDR1 is KGHSH and CDR2 LQKENI.

This rearrangement joins TRBV5-6 to TRBJ2-1; no firm D call. The ends were cut back, 0 bases at V and 0 bases at J, with 10 bases in the middle. CDR3 size: 16 residues. CDR1 is SGHDT and CDR2 is YYEEEE in the germline V gene. The CDR3 reads CASSLVGLSSYNEQFF. CDR3 in DNA: TGTGCCAGCAGCTTGGTTGGGTTAAGCTCCTACAATGAGCAGTTCTTC.

This chain joins TRBV5-5 and TRBJ1-1, with no clear D. The CDR3 has 13 residues. Trimming took off 3 bases at V and 4 bases at J, with 10 bases between the two ends. The germline CDR1 and CDR2 sequences are SGHKS and YYEKEE (reference sequence). The CDR3 DNA reads TGTGCCAGCAGCTCGAAGTCGGGCACTGAAGCTTTCTTT. Translating it yields CASSSKSGTEAFF.

The gene calls are TRBV28 and TRBJ2-2; D ambiguous. Germline CDR1 MDHEN, CDR2 SYDVKM. Trimming cost V 5 bases and J 6 bases, with 16 bases left between them. CDR3 length: 15 residues. CDR3 region: CASSPIQRVSGELFF. For the CDR3, the DNA is TGTGCCAGCAGTCCAATTCAACGAGTTTCCGGGGAGCTGTTTTTT.

CDR3 sequence (DNA): TGTGCCAGCAGTTTAGCGAGCTCTGGGGCCAACGTCCTGACTTTC. Translation: CASSLASSGANVLTF. This chain connects TRBV6-5 to TRBJ2-6; a weak D match, TRBD2 (5 bases). CDR1 and CDR2 from the germline V gene are MNHEY and SVGAGI. This CDR3 spans 15 amino acids. Trimming shortened V by 4 bases and J by 0 bases, and 7 bases separated the two germline ends.

The V call is TRBV5-1, the J call TRBJ2-7; D is undetermined. Germline CDR1 reads SGHRS; CDR2 reads YFSETQ. CDR3 size: 14 residues. Trimming removed 5 bases at V and 2 bases at J, with 14 bases between. CDR3 amino acids: CASSLPGPAYEQYF. The CDR3, as DNA: TGCGCCAGCAGTCTCCCCGGGCCCGCCTACGAGCAGTACTTC.

This sequence joins TRBV28 and TRBJ2-3, with D tentatively TRBD2 (6 bases). Germline loops: CDR1 MDHEN, CDR2 SYDVKM. Trimming pared 4 bases from V and 4 bases from J, leaving 15 bases between. CDR3 length equals 15 residues. The CDR3 loop is CASSSWGREADTQYF. CDR3 DNA sequence: TGTGCCAGCAGTTCCTGGGGCAGGGAGGCAGATACGCAGTATTTT.

The genes are TRBV5-1 and TRBJ1-1, with a tentative D call TRBD1 (6 bases). The CDR3 consists of 17 residues. The germline V gene has CDR1 SGHRS and CDR2 YFSETQ. Trimming removed 0 bases at V and 6 bases at J, with 21 bases between. CDR3 sequence: CASSLAGAGMNLAEAFF. The CDR3 coding sequence is TGCGCCAGCAGCTTGGCGGGGGCAGGGATGAACCTCGCTGAAGCTTTCTTT. Filled out from reference TRBV5-1 and TRBJ1-1, the complete variable domain reads KAGVTQTPRYLIKTRGQQVTLSCSPISGHRSVSWYQQTPGQGLQFLFEYFSETQRNKGNFPGRFSGRQFSNSRSEMNVSTLELGDSALYLCASSLAGAGMNLAEAFFGQGTRLTVV.

The chain is built from TRBV7-6 and TRBJ2-3; D is perhaps TRBD2 (5 bases). CDR3 length equals 14 residues. V was clipped by 10 bases and J by 7 bases, with 21 bases between them. From germline, CDR1 is SGHVS and CDR2 FNYEAQ. The CDR3 sequence is CATKTDPGENTQYF. CDR3 in DNA: TGTGCCACGAAAACTGACCCCGGGGAAAATACGCAGTATTTT. The full variable domain, rest sourced from reference TRBV7-6 and TRBJ2-3, is GAGVSQSPRYKVTKRGQDVALRCDPISGHVSLYWYRQALGQGPEFLTYFNYEAQQDKSGLPNDRFSAERPEGSISTLTIQRTEQRDSAMYRCATKTDPGENTQYFGPGTRLTVL.

The CDR3 sequence: CASSLLRRGEVNEQFF. CDR3 DNA sequence: TGTGCCAGCAGCCTGTTACGGCGGGGGGAAGTCAATGAGCAGTTCTTC. This chain joins TRBV4-2 and TRBJ2-1; TRBD2 aligns across 8 bases. Germline V lookup: CDR1 LGHNA, CDR2 YNFKEQ. CDR3 length: 16 amino acids. Germline trimming cut 4 bases from V and 6 bases from J; bases unmatched to any gene: 11.